The 10 T cell receptor beta chains below were found in one sample sequenced in a study of blood T cell repertoires in COVID-19. Data came from immunoSEQ multiplex PCR; TCRdb stores just in-frame clones and leaves some out. The sample has approximately 290,000 clones; over 75% are singletons. The specimen sequenced was PBMCs or T cells enriched from blood (not recorded which). These receptors were collected from a young woman who had recovered from COVID-19.

The chain employs TRBV11-2 and TRBJ2-1; D not resolved. V was clipped by 3 bases and J by 0 bases, with 12 bases between them. This CDR3 is 16 amino acids long. Germline V CDR1 and CDR2: SGHAT, FQNNGV. This chain's CDR3 is CASSFTALSSYNEQFF. In DNA form, the CDR3 reads TGTGCCAGCAGCTTCACTGCCCTTAGCTCCTACAATGAGCAGTTCTTC.

The chain is built from TRBV9 and TRBJ2-5, with 11 bases that match TRBD1. Per germline, CDR1 SGDLS and CDR2 YYNGEE. The CDR3 is made up of 14 amino acids. Trimming took 2 bases from V and 5 from J; bases not matched to a gene: 2. The CDR3: CASSVDRGPETQYF. CDR3 sequence (DNA): TGTGCCAGCAGCGTGGACAGGGGGCCTGAGACCCAGTACTTC.

Only one count was recorded for this clone. V gene TRBV5-1 combines with J gene TRBJ1-2; D is unresolved. The CDR3 extends over 13 amino acids. CDR1 and CDR2 (germline): SGHRS, YFSETQ. Deletions cut 4 bases from V and 11 bases from J, with 18 bases between. The CDR3 sequence is CASSKEPTMGYTF. The CDR3, as DNA: TGCGCCAGCAGCAAGGAGCCTACTATGGGTTACACCTTC.

The chain links TRBV4-1 to TRBJ2-2, with 7 bases lining up with TRBD2. This CDR3 is 16 amino acids long. Germline V gene lookup returns CDR1 MGHRA and CDR2 YSYEKL. Germline trimming cut 1 base from V and 5 bases from J; bases unmatched to any gene: 7. The CDR3 sequence is CASSQAGTMGTGELFF. The CDR3 DNA is TGCGCCAGCAGCCAAGCCGGGACTATGGGAACCGGGGAGCTGTTTTTT.

This chain links TRBV11-2 with TRBJ1-2; 7 bases fit TRBD1. V was clipped by 5 bases and J by 7 bases; unmatched bases: 7. The germline V gene has CDR1 SGHAT and CDR2 FQNNGV. This CDR3 has 13 residues. CDR3 protein: CASSIGTDTGYTF. The CDR3 region has the DNA TGTGCCAGCAGCATCGGGACAGACACTGGCTACACCTTC. Full variable domain (remainder filled in from reference TRBV11-2 and TRBJ1-2): EAGVAQSPRYKIIEKRQSVAFWCNPISGHATLYWYQQILGQGPKLLIQFQNNGVVDDSQLPKDRFSAERLKGVDSTLKIQPAKLEDSAVYLCASSIGTDTGYTFGSGTRLTVV.

The rearrangement joins TRBV10-3 to TRBJ1-3; the match to TRBD1 covers 8 bases. Germline values: CDR1 ENHRY, CDR2 SYGVKD. Trimming removed 2 bases from V and 3 bases from J; junction bases left unmatched: 3. CDR3 size: 15 residues. The CDR3 sequence: CAISEPGQVGNTIYF. The CDR3, as DNA: TGTGCCATCAGTGAGCCGGGACAGGTTGGAAACACCATATATTTT.

This chain connects TRBV7-2 to TRBJ1-4; 10 bases map to TRBD1. CDR3 length: 17 residues. V gave up 5 bases and J gave up 7 bases; unmatched junction bases: 13. Germline loops: CDR1 SGHTA, CDR2 FQGNSA. CDR3 bases: TGTGCCAGCAGCCTAAAAGCTGCGAGGACAGGGGGTGAAAAACTGTTTTTT. Translating it yields CASSLKAARTGGEKLFF.

The rearrangement links TRBV15 to TRBJ1-1; D ambiguous. The CDR3 consists of 14 residues. The V gene's germline CDR1 is LNHNV and CDR2 YYDKDF (reference sequence). The V end lost 8 bases, the J end lost 5 bases, and 18 bases lay between the germline ends. CDR3 sequence: CATSLSSPGTEAFF. CDR3 DNA: TGTGCCACCTCACTAAGCTCTCCCGGTACTGAAGCTTTCTTT. The whole variable domain, remainder taken from reference TRBV15 and TRBJ1-1, is DAMVIQNPRYQVTQFGKPVTLSCSQTLNHNVMYWYQQKSSQAPKLLFHYYDKDFNNEADTPDNFQSRRPNTSFCFLDIRSPGLGDTAMYLCATSLSSPGTEAFFGQGTRLTVV.

V usage is TRBV6-5 and J usage is TRBJ1-2; D unclear. CDR1 MNHEY and CDR2 SVGAGI come from the germline V gene. The CDR3 is 15 amino acids. V lost 2 bases and J lost 1, with 11 bases in between. CDR3 DNA sequence: TGTGCCAGCAGTTACGATAAGCCCGATAACTATGGCTACACCTTC. It translates to CASSYDKPDNYGYTF.

The V call is TRBV6-5, the J call TRBJ2-1; 14 bases line up with TRBD2. This CDR3 has 14 amino acids. Germline V CDR1 and CDR2: MNHEY, SVGAGI. V was pared by 6 bases and J by 6 bases, with 1 base of the junction left unmatched. The CDR3 region has the DNA TGTGCCAGCAGGGGGACTAGCGGGAGCAATGAGCAGTTCTTC. Protein: CASRGTSGSNEQFF.